This TCR beta chain came from a study of blood T cell repertoires in COVID-19. Study-wide context: Samples came from the United States, Italy and Spain, spanning acute and convalescent COVID-19. From T cells, B-cell-depleted T cells, or PBMCs came the material, which was cDNA or gDNA.

CDR1 LNHDA and CDR2 SQIVND come from the germline V gene (reference sequence). J gave up 2 bases and V 1 base, and 5 bases lay outside the gene matches. CDR3 length equals 15 residues. Per the original methods: Amplified reference gene primers provided the basis for estimating nucleated cell counts. Here immunoSEQ multiplex PCR was the method, and the copy in TCRdb shows in-frame clones only, minus some. V, J and clone size are taken as reported in that table, and D and trimming were inferred from the DNA itself. The sample lists 110,000 to 150,000 clones, 80% to 85% seen once, with about 8% in the top ten.

The source of this sequence is a human donor in a cohort sampled during active COVID-19. The sequencing sample was made of peripheral blood. V usage is TRBV19 and J usage is TRBJ2-7; TRBD2 matches 7 bases. The CDR3 is CASSIGGGRAYEQYF. CDR3 sequence (DNA): TGTGCCAGTAGTATAGGCGGGGGTAGAGCCTACGAGCAGTACTTC.